Listed below are T cell receptor beta chains from one sample, sequenced in a study of T cells in Graves' hyperthyroidism and ophthalmopathy. TCRdb processed the multiplex PCR reads anew with MiXCR; each CDR3 protein has one entry. The table records about 55,000 distinct CDR3 sequences, about 57% of them present only once. Material: blood. Receptors originate from a woman in her sixties with Graves' ophthalmopathy. Each CDR3 is given with its conserved first and last residue. D genes are given only for firm matches. A row's size may be missing; if present it is once, few, many or a size class.

d_gene	abundance	v_gene	j_gene	CDR3aa	CDR3nt
TRBD2	-	TRBV7-2	TRBJ2-3	CASSLGLAPYTDTQYF	TGTGCCAGCAGCTTAGGACTAGCGCCCTACACAGATACGCAGTATTTT
TRBD1	-	TRBV7-2	TRBJ2-4	CASSLLQGVGSIQCF	TGTGCCAGCAGCTTGCTACAGGGGGTTGGGAGCATTCAGTGCTTC
TRBD2	-	TRBV20-1	TRBJ2-1	CSARDSGGELGNEQFF	TGCAGTGCTAGAGATAGCGGGGGGGAGCTTGGGAATGAGCAGTTCTTC
-	many	TRBV19	TRBJ1-5	CASSFTGRDQPQHF	TGTGCCAGTAGTTTCACCGGTAGGGATCAGCCCCAGCATTTT
TRBD1	many	TRBV6-1	TRBJ2-1	CASSGGRQGYYNEQFF	TGTGCCAGCAGTGGTGGGAGACAGGGATATTACAATGAGCAGTTCTTC
-	many	TRBV6-4	TRBJ2-1	CASSESESSYNEQFF	TGTGCCAGCAGTGAATCGGAGAGCTCCTACAATGAGCAGTTCTTC
TRBD1	-	TRBV7-9	TRBJ1-4	CASSSGTDEKLFF	TGTGCCAGCAGCTCCGGGACAGATGAAAAACTGTTTTTT
TRBD1	-	TRBV19	TRBJ1-4	CVSSQDRAGAGEKLFF	TGTGTCAGTAGTCAAGACAGGGCGGGGGCTGGTGAAAAACTGTTTTTT
-	many	TRBV6-1	TRBJ2-5	CASSEWGGFQETQYF	TGTGCCAGCAGTGAGTGGGGCGGATTCCAAGAGACCCAGTACTTC
-	many	TRBV9	TRBJ2-1	CASSVGSQRSSYNEQFF	TGTGCCAGCAGCGTAGGTTCGCAAAGAAGCTCCTACAATGAGCAGTTCTTC
TRBD1	-	TRBV20-1	TRBJ2-2	CSARNGTGVGGELFF	TGCAGTGCTAGGAATGGGACAGGGGTAGGAGGTGAGCTGTTTTTT
-	-	TRBV10-3	TRBJ2-5	CAVSEGQQETQYF	TGTGCCGTCAGTGAGGGACAACAAGAGACCCAGTACTTC
TRBD1	-	TRBV6-2/TRBV6-3	TRBJ1-4	CASSRTGAIGKLLF	TGTGCCAGCAGTCGGACAGGGGCCATTGGGAAACTACTTTTT
-	-	TRBV7-2	TRBJ2-7	CASSYGTPPYEQYF	TGTGCCAGCAGCTACGGGACACCGCCCTACGAGCAGTACTTC
TRBD1	many	TRBV12-3/TRBV12-4	TRBJ1-4	CASSAGQGVREKLFF	TGTGCCAGCAGTGCGGGACAGGGGGTTAGAGAAAAACTGTTTTTT
TRBD1	many	TRBV6-6	TRBJ1-2	CASTLPGTGLTRGYSYTF	TGTGCCAGCACCCTTCCCGGGACAGGATTAACTCGTGGTTATAGCTACACCTTC
-	many	TRBV7-9	TRBJ2-5	CASSLGLRDTETQYF	TGTGCCAGCAGCTTAGGGCTCCGGGACACCGAGACCCAGTACTTC
TRBD2	-	TRBV11-1	TRBJ2-7	CASSHTSGGPKQYF	TGTGCCAGCAGCCATACTAGCGGGGGGCCTAAGCAGTACTTC
TRBD1	-	TRBV7-8	TRBJ1-5	CASSLDRTGIGRQPQHF	TGTGCCAGCAGCTTAGATAGGACAGGGATAGGTCGCCAGCCCCAGCATTTT
TRBD1	many	TRBV28	TRBJ1-2	CASSLSTGVYGYTF	TGTGCCAGCAGTTTATCGACAGGGGTCTATGGCTACACCTTC
TRBD1	once	TRBV11-2	TRBJ1-5	CASGGQGSPKQETQHF	TGTGCCAGCGGAGGACAGGGGTCACCCAAACAAGAGACCCAGCATTTT
TRBD2	once	TRBV9	TRBJ2-2	CASSPDAGGGSGELFF	TGTGCCAGCAGCCCTGACGCGGGGGGAGGGTCCGGGGAGCTGTTTTTT
-	many	TRBV20-1	TRBJ1-5	CSARQGTNQPQHF	TGCAGTGCTAGACAGGGGACCAATCAGCCCCAGCATTTT
TRBD1	-	TRBV20-1	TRBJ1-2	CSAREPTGEAYTF	TGCAGTGCTAGAGAACCGACAGGGGAAGCTTACACCTTC
TRBD1	-	TRBV7-9	TRBJ1-5	CASSLEQGCGSQPQHF	TGTGCCAGCAGCTTAGAACAGGGGTGTGGCAGTCAGCCCCAGCATTTT
-	once	TRBV20-1	TRBJ1-5	CSARRGDNEHF	TGCAGTGCTAGAAGGGGGGACAATGAGCATTTT